The 6 T cell receptor beta chains below were found in one sample sequenced in a study of Tregs in tolerant kidney transplant recipients. Repertoires were generated with immunoSEQ multiplex PCR, while TCRdb's copy carries only in-frame clones and drops some. The table records around 70,000 clones, roughly 92% of them present only once. The sample was CD8+ T cells from blood, taken before the transplant. These receptors were taken from a human donor who received a combined kidney and bone marrow transplant.

The rearrangement joins TRBV13 to TRBJ1-3, with TRBD1 identical over 9 bases. Germline-derived CDR1 and CDR2 are PRHDT and FYEKMQ (reference sequence). V lost 5 bases to trimming and J lost 4 bases; unmatched junction nucleotides: 6. The CDR3 consists of 15 residues. The CDR3 loop is CASSGQGTLGNTIYF. CDR3 nucleotide sequence: TGTGCCAGCAGCGGACAGGGGACGCTCGGAAACACCATATATTTT.

The V and J genes are TRBV7-3 and TRBJ1-1, with D unresolved. The CDR3 loop spans 13 amino acids. Germline values: CDR1 SGHTA, CDR2 FQGTGA. V was cut by 2 bases and J by 2 bases, with 6 bases left in between. The CDR3 spells CASSLAENTEAFF. The CDR3, as DNA: TGTGCCAGCAGCTTAGCGGAAAACACTGAAGCTTTCTTT.

The chain combines TRBV7-6 with TRBJ1-6; D gene uncertain. CDR1 and CDR2 (germline): SGHVS, FNYEAQ. CDR3 size: 15 residues. Trimming removed 5 bases from V and 2 bases from J, with 10 bases in between. The CDR3 region is CASSPGNPYNSPLHF. CDR3 nucleotides: TGTGCCAGCAGCCCAGGCAATCCCTATAATTCACCCCTCCACTTT.

This chain joins TRBV7-9 and TRBJ2-3; TRBD2 matches at 9 bases. The junction had 10 bases not matched to a gene; V was cut back by 5 bases and J by 4 bases. This CDR3 comprises 16 residues. Germline CDR1 and CDR2: SEHNR and FQNEAQ (reference sequence). For the CDR3, the DNA is TGTGCCAGCAGCCCGGCGGGAGCGGGAGGCGCAGATACGCAGTATTTT. Its protein is CASSPAGAGGADTQYF.

The chain joins TRBV25-1 to TRBJ1-1; 7 bases agree with TRBD1. The CDR3 loop spans 14 amino acids. The germline CDR1 and CDR2 sequences are MGHDK and SYGVNS. With 6 bases clipped from V and 0 bases from J, the junction kept 4 bases outside the gene matches. The CDR3 reads CASRGTAMNTEAFF. DNA for the CDR3: TGTGCCAGCAGGGGGACAGCAATGAACACTGAAGCTTTCTTT.

The chain recombines TRBV27 with TRBJ2-1, with 11 bases aligning to TRBD2. V trimming: 0 bases; J trimming: 5 bases; junction bases outside the gene matches: 3. CDR1 MNHEY and CDR2 SMNVEV come from the germline V gene (reference sequence). The CDR3 is made up of 16 amino acids. The CDR3 loop reads CASSLSPGLADNEQFF. CDR3 sequence (DNA): TGTGCCAGCAGTTTATCCCCGGGACTAGCGGACAATGAGCAGTTCTTC.